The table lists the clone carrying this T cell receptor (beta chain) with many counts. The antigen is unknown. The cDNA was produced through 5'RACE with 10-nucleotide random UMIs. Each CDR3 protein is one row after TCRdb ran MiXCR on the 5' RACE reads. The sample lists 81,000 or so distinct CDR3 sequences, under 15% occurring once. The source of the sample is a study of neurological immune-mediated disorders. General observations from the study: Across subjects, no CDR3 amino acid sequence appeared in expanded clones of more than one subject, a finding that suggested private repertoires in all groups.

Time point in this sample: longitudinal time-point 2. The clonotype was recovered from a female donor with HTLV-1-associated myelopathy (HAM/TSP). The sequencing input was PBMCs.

DNA of the CDR3: TGTGCCAGCAGGGCGACTACGAGAGATACGCAGTATTTT. It translates to CASRATTRDTQYF. J is TRBJ2-3 and V is TRBV12-3 or TRBV12-4; maybe TRBD2 (5 bases). Trimming took 6 bases from V and 5 from J, leaving 12 bases between them. The CDR3 contains 13 residues.